A selection of T cell receptor beta chains follows, all from one sample in a study of vaccination and CD4 T cells after COVID-19. The antigens for these receptors are not known. One entry per CDR3 protein, called by TCRdb with MiXCR from the PCR reads. The data hold about 15,000 distinct CDR3 sequences, with 26% observed a single time. The sequenced material came from cultured CD4+ T cells from blood. All receptors come from a human donor with COVID-19. CDR3s include the opening cysteine and the closing phenylalanine or tryptophan. D genes are given only for firm matches. Expanded clones get a size class; other rows say once, few or many, or leave the size out.

v_call: TRBV2
d_call: NA
clone_size: NA
j_call: TRBJ2-1
cdr3_aa: CATGMDQSYNEQFF
cdr3_nt: TGTGCCACCGGAATGGACCAGTCCTACAATGAGCAGTTCTTC

v_call: TRBV5-4
d_call: NA
clone_size: NA
j_call: TRBJ2-7
cdr3_aa: CASSSPTSYEQYF
cdr3_nt: TGTGCCAGCAGTTCTCCCACCTCCTACGAGCAGTACTTC

v_call: TRBV19
d_call: NA
clone_size: NA
j_call: TRBJ2-6
cdr3_aa: CASSVRGGSSGANVLTF
cdr3_nt: TGTGCCAGTAGTGTCCGAGGGGGGAGCTCTGGGGCCAACGTCCTGACTTTC

v_call: TRBV6-1
d_call: NA
clone_size: few
j_call: TRBJ2-3
cdr3_aa: CASKGQSTQYF
cdr3_nt: TGTGCCAGCAAAGGACAGTCGACACAGTATTTT

v_call: TRBV28
d_call: NA
clone_size: few
j_call: TRBJ1-5
cdr3_aa: CASSFSGSNQPQHF
cdr3_nt: TGTGCCAGCAGTTTTTCAGGGTCCAATCAGCCCCAGCATTTT

v_call: TRBV20-1
d_call: TRBD1
clone_size: few
j_call: TRBJ2-2
cdr3_aa: CSARQGAGVGGELFF
cdr3_nt: TGCAGTGCTAGACAGGGGGCAGGGGTTGGCGGGGAGCTGTTTTTT

v_call: TRBV10-3
d_call: TRBD1
clone_size: NA
j_call: TRBJ1-1
cdr3_aa: CAISGEEGARTEAFF
cdr3_nt: TGTGCCATCAGTGGGGAAGAGGGGGCGCGTACTGAAGCTTTCTTT

v_call: TRBV5-1
d_call: NA
clone_size: few
j_call: TRBJ2-7
cdr3_aa: CASSVDNPYEQYF
cdr3_nt: TGCGCCAGCAGCGTGGACAACCCCTACGAGCAGTACTTC

v_call: TRBV4-2
d_call: TRBD2
clone_size: NA
j_call: TRBJ2-5
cdr3_aa: CASSQSGTSGVETQYF
cdr3_nt: TGTGCCAGCAGCCAATCAGGGACTAGCGGGGTAGAGACCCAGTACTTC

v_call: TRBV12-3/TRBV12-4
d_call: NA
clone_size: few
j_call: TRBJ2-7
cdr3_aa: CASTGGVEQEQYF
cdr3_nt: TGTGCCAGCACTGGGGGAGTAGAGCAAGAGCAGTACTTC

v_call: TRBV19
d_call: TRBD2
clone_size: NA
j_call: TRBJ2-1
cdr3_aa: CASSPAGGPNEQFF
cdr3_nt: TGTGCCAGTAGTCCAGCGGGGGGGCCCAATGAGCAGTTCTTC

v_call: TRBV19
d_call: TRBD2
clone_size: NA
j_call: TRBJ2-6
cdr3_aa: CASSHGGGKAGANVLTF
cdr3_nt: TGTGCCAGTAGTCACGGCGGGGGGAAGGCTGGGGCCAACGTCCTGACTTTC

v_call: TRBV5-4
d_call: TRBD1
clone_size: few
j_call: TRBJ1-2
cdr3_aa: CASSLALQGNYGYTF
cdr3_nt: TGTGCCAGCAGCTTGGCTTTACAGGGGAACTATGGCTACACCTTC

v_call: TRBV5-3
d_call: NA
clone_size: NA
j_call: TRBJ2-7
cdr3_aa: CARSLRADYEQYF
cdr3_nt: TGTGCCAGAAGCTTGCGGGCGGACTACGAGCAGTACTTC